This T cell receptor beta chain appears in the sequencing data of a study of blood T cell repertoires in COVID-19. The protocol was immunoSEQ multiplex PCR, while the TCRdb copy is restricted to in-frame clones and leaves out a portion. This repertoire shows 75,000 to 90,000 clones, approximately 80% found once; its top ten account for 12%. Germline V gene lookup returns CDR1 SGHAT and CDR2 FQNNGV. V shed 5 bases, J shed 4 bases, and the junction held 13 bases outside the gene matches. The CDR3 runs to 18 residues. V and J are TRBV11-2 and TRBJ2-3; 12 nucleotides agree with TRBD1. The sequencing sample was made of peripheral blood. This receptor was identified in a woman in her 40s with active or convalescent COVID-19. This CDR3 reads CASSPDDPGTGGADTQYF. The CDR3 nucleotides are TGTGCCAGCAGCCCGGATGACCCCGGGACAGGGGGCGCAGATACGCAGTATTTT.